This is a list of T cell receptor beta chains from one sample in a study of shared T cell receptors in the human thymus. TCRdb keeps only in-frame clones here, not all; method: immunoSEQ multiplex PCR. The sample has approximately 580,000 clones, around 78% seen once. These records were also assigned to another study, of human thymus T cells.

Input material: thymocytes. These receptors were taken from a boy younger than two with a congenital heart defect. Each CDR3 is given with its conserved first and last residue. A D gene is named only where the DNA matches it firmly. Clone size appears in some rows only: once, few, many, or a class for an expanded clone.

j_call	v_call	clone_size	d_call	cdr3_aa	cdr3_nt
TRBJ2-1	TRBV7-8	.	TRBD2	CKARLATNEQFF	TGTAAGGCCCGACTAGCGACCAATGAGCAGTTCTTC
TRBJ2-5	TRBV4-2	.	TRBD1	CASSQDGDRAKETQYF	TGTGCCAGCAGCCAAGATGGGGACAGGGCAAAAGAGACCCAGTACTTC
TRBJ2-1	TRBV15	.	TRBD2	CATSGPPKREWGHNEQFF	TGTGCCACCAGCGGTCCCCCAAAGCGGGAGTGGGGGCACAATGAGCAGTTCTTC
TRBJ2-1	TRBV9	.	.	CASSVAAQGCEQFF	TGTGCCAGCAGCGTAGCTGCCCAGGGGTGTGAGCAGTTCTTC
TRBJ2-3	TRBV11-3	.	TRBD1	CASSLLSGGRTSSFTDTQYF	TGTGCCAGCAGCCTCCTATCAGGGGGCCGAACTAGCAGTTTCACAGATACGCAGTATTTT
TRBJ1-5	TRBV28	.	.	CASRGGRGQPQHF	TGTGCCAGCAGGGGGGGGAGAGGACAGCCCCAGCATTTT
TRBJ1-3	TRBV9	.	.	CASSPRGPGDPGNTIYF	TGTGCCAGCAGCCCCAGAGGCCCAGGGGATCCTGGAAACACCATATATTTT
TRBJ2-7	TRBV29-1	.	TRBD2	CSVGPGTSGRASYEQYF	TGCAGCGTCGGCCCCGGGACTAGCGGGAGGGCCTCCTACGAGCAGTACTTC
TRBJ2-3	TRBV4-3	.	TRBD2	CASSQEEVLAEAGDTQYF	TGCGCCAGCAGCCAAGAAGAGGTTCTAGCGGAGGCGGGAGATACGCAGTATTTT
TRBJ2-7	TRBV6-5	.	TRBD2	CASSYRRLADSYEQYF	TGTGCCAGCAGTTACAGGAGACTAGCGGACTCCTACGAGCAGTACTTC
TRBJ2-6	TRBV5-1	.	.	CASSLGQSNAPTGANVLTF	TGCGCCAGCAGCTTGGGGCAGTCCAACGCCCCCACTGGGGCCAACGTCCTGACTTTC
TRBJ2-7	TRBV4-3	.	.	CASSQGQGASYEQYF	TGCGCCAGCAGCCAAGGGCAAGGGGCGAGCTACGAGCAGTACTTC
TRBJ2-7	TRBV28	.	.	CASSLGRECYEQYF	TGTGCCAGCAGTTTGGGCCGGGAGTGCTACGAGCAGTACTTC
TRBJ2-3	TRBV28	.	TRBD2	CASSRLPGLDNGDDTQYF	TGTGCCAGCAGTCGTCTTCCGGGACTAGATAATGGGGACGATACGCAGTATTTT
TRBJ2-7	TRBV5-4	.	TRBD2	CASSPSGAYEQYF	TGTGCCAGCAGCCCTAGCGGAGCCTACGAGCAGTACTTC
TRBJ1-5	TRBV25-1	.	.	CASSRGSNQPQHF	TGTGCCAGCAGTCGAGGAAGCAATCAGCCCCAGCATTTT
TRBJ1-2	TRBV25-1	.	.	CASRRQDYGYTF	TGTGCCAGCAGACGGCAGGACTATGGCTACACCTTC
TRBJ2-1	TRBV9	.	TRBD2	CASSDGARSGSSYNEQFF	TGTGCCAGCAGCGATGGGGCGCGGAGCGGGAGTTCCTACAATGAGCAGTTCTTC
TRBJ2-1	TRBV6-5	.	TRBD2	CASSTTSGGYNEQFF	TGTGCCAGCAGTACCACTAGCGGGGGTTACAATGAGCAGTTCTTC
TRBJ2-7	TRBV5-1	.	.	CASSLGLLGPTYEQYF	TGCGCCAGCAGCTTGGGGCTACTGGGGCCTACCTACGAGCAGTACTTC
TRBJ2-5	TRBV4-3	.	.	CASSQERSEGLEEETQYF	TGCGCCAGCAGCCAAGAACGCTCGGAGGGATTGGAGGAAGAGACCCAGTACTTC
TRBJ2-5	TRBV20-1	few	.	CSPLERETQYF	TGCAGTCCACTAGAAAGGGAGACCCAGTACTTC
TRBJ1-2	TRBV6-5	.	TRBD1	CASSYGPGQGDGYTF	TGTGCCAGCAGTTACGGACCGGGACAGGGGGACGGCTACACCTTC
TRBJ2-3	TRBV28	once	TRBD2	CASSSRVYTASGRLDTQYF	TGTGCCAGCAGTTCCAGGGTTTATACGGCTAGCGGGAGACTAGATACGCAGTATTTT
TRBJ2-7	TRBV7-9	once	.	CASQARQHPYEQYF	TGTGCCAGCCAAGCGCGACAGCACCCCTACGAGCAGTACTTC
TRBJ2-2	TRBV30	few	.	CAWSAGVCANTGELFF	TGTGCCTGGAGTGCTGGAGTGTGCGCGAACACCGGGGAGCTGTTTTTT
TRBJ2-1	TRBV13	.	TRBD2	CASSLGGLAGGNEQFF	TGTGCCAGCAGCTTAGGCGGACTAGCGGGAGGCAATGAGCAGTTCTTC
TRBJ2-3	TRBV4-1	.	TRBD2	CASSQLREGGTRVDTQYF	TGCGCCAGCAGCCAATTAAGGGAGGGGGGGACTAGGGTGGATACGCAGTATTTT
TRBJ2-1	TRBV28	.	TRBD1	CASSLFRDRHRGHNEQFF	TGTGCCAGCAGTTTATTTCGGGACAGACACAGAGGCCACAATGAGCAGTTCTTC
TRBJ2-2	TRBV7-9	.	.	CASSARGAETGELFF	TGTGCCAGCAGCGCACGGGGGGCTGAAACCGGGGAGCTGTTTTTT
TRBJ2-7	TRBV6-1	.	.	CASSEYGAYEQYF	TGTGCCAGCAGCGAATACGGAGCCTACGAGCAGTACTTC
TRBJ2-1	TRBV9	.	.	CASSVAGGTYNEQFF	TGTGCCAGCAGCGTAGCGGGCGGGACCTACAATGAGCAGTTCTTC
TRBJ1-5	TRBV2	.	.	CASSDTRSNQPQHF	TGTGCCAGCAGTGATACCAGATCTAATCAGCCCCAGCATTTT
TRBJ2-7	TRBV29-1	few	TRBD2	CSASSGNAYEQYF	TGCAGCGCTAGTAGCGGGAACGCCTACGAGCAGTACTTC
TRBJ2-1	TRBV9	.	TRBD2	CASSARLAEDPYNEQFF	TGTGCCAGCAGCGCCCGACTAGCGGAAGACCCTTACAATGAGCAGTTCTTC
TRBJ2-1	TRBV7-9	.	TRBD2	CASSLSSGRCNEQFF	TGTGCCAGCAGCTTGTCTAGCGGGAGATGTAATGAGCAGTTCTTC
TRBJ2-2	TRBV18	.	TRBD2	CASSLAGQANTGELFF	TGTGCCAGCTCACTAGCGGGACAAGCAAACACCGGGGAGCTGTTTTTT
TRBJ1-1	TRBV28	.	.	CASNLRGTEAFF	TGTGCCAGCAACCTCAGAGGCACTGAAGCTTTCTTT
TRBJ1-1	TRBV25-1	.	.	CASSELGLSSNTEAFF	TGTGCCAGCAGTGAATTGGGACTCTCCTCGAACACTGAAGCTTTCTTT
TRBJ1-5	TRBV6-1	.	TRBD1	CASQTGIGQPQHF	TGTGCCAGTCAGACAGGGATCGGCCAGCCCCAGCATTTT
TRBJ2-1	TRBV6-5	.	TRBD2	CASSSQREEAYNEQFF	TGTGCCAGCAGTTCCCAGCGGGAGGAGGCCTACAATGAGCAGTTCTTC
TRBJ1-2	TRBV28	.	.	CASSLSAQGYGYTF	TGTGCCAGCAGTTTATCAGCACAGGGTTATGGCTACACCTTC
TRBJ1-4	TRBV30	.	TRBD1	CAWSENPTGGTNEKLFF	TGTGCCTGGAGCGAGAACCCCACAGGGGGCACTAATGAAAAACTGTTTTTT
TRBJ2-7	TRBV4-1	.	.	CASSQERRQIDYEQYF	TGCGCCAGCAGCCAAGAGAGGCGGCAGATCGACTACGAGCAGTACTTC
TRBJ1-1	TRBV19	few	.	CASSIQGSGTEAFF	TGTGCCAGTAGTATTCAGGGTAGCGGCACTGAAGCTTTCTTT
TRBJ2-3	TRBV9	once	TRBD2	CASSPRTSGDTQYF	TGTGCCAGCAGCCCTCGGACTAGCGGGGATACGCAGTATTTT
TRBJ2-7	TRBV4-3	few	TRBD2	CASSQDRGREYEQYF	TGCGCCAGCAGCCAAGATCGTGGGAGGGAGTACGAGCAGTACTTC
TRBJ1-4	TRBV5-1	.	TRBD1	CASSFGRGREKLFF	TGCGCCAGCAGCTTTGGCAGGGGGCGGGAAAAACTGTTTTTT
TRBJ1-3	TRBV5-1	once	.	CASSSTTPEGPSGNTIYF	TGCGCCAGCAGCTCGACCACCCCCGAGGGCCCCTCTGGAAACACCATATATTTT
TRBJ2-3	TRBV5-6	few	.	CASSPWGEWDTDTQYF	TGTGCCAGCAGCCCGTGGGGGGAGTGGGACACAGATACGCAGTATTTT
TRBJ2-1	TRBV7-6	.	TRBD2	CASSLSPGTSGSGGYNEQFF	TGTGCCAGCAGCTTATCCCCCGGGACTAGCGGGAGTGGAGGCTACAATGAGCAGTTCTTC